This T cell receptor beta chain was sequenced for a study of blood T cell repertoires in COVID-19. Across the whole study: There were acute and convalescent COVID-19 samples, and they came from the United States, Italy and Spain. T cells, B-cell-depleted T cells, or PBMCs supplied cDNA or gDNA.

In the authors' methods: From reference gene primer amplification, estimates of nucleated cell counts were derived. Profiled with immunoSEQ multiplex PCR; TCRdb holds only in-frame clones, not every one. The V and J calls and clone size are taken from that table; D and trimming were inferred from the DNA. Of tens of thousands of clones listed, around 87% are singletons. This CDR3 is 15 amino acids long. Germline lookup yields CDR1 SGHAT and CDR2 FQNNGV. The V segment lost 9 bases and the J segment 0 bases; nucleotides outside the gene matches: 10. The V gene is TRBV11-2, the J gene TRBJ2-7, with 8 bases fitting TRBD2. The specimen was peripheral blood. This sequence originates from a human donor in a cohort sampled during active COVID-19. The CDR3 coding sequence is TGTGCCAGTGTTGTACGGGAGGGTGCCTCCTACGAGCAGTACTTC. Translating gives CASVVREGASYEQYF.